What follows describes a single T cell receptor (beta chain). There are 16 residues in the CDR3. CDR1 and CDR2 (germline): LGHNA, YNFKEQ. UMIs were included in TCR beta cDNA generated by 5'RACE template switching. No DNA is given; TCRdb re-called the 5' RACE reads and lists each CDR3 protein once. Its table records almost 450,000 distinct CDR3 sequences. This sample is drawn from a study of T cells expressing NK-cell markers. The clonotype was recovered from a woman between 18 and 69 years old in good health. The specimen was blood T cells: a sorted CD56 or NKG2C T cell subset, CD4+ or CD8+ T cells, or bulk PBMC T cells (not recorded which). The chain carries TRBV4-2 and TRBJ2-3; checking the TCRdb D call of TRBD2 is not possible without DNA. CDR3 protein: CASSQVEGHGTDTQYF.